This is a list of T cell receptor beta chains from one sample in a study of blood T cell repertoires in COVID-19. Sequencing used immunoSEQ multiplex PCR; TCRdb keeps in-frame clones, though not all of them. The sample contains roughly 410,000 clones, about 87% of which appear only once. Sequenced material: peripheral blood. These receptors were taken from a woman aged 55 to 70 with COVID-19, enrolled during active disease. The CDR3 runs from the conserved cysteine through the conserved F or W. A D gene is named only where the DNA matches it firmly. A row's size may be missing; if present it is once, few, many or a size class.

clone_size d_call j_call v_call cdr3_aa cdr3_nt
NA NA TRBJ2-1 TRBV19 CASGGGPSYNEQFF TGTGCCAGTGGCGGGGGCCCTTCCTACAATGAGCAGTTCTTC
once TRBD1 TRBJ2-1 TRBV13 CASSVSRTGEQFF TGTGCCAGCAGCGTTAGCAGGACAGGAGAGCAGTTCTTC
NA TRBD1 TRBJ2-7 TRBV28 CASSTPGQGDYEYF TGTGCCAGCAGTACTCCGGGACAGGGGGATTATGAGTACTTC
NA NA TRBJ1-1 TRBV4-1 CASSQEELNTEAFF TGCGCCAGCAGCCAAGAGGAGTTGAACACTGAAGCTTTCTTT
NA NA TRBJ1-1 TRBV30 CAWSGSLLNTEAFF TGTGCCTGGAGCGGTTCTCTTTTGAACACTGAAGCTTTCTTT
NA TRBD1 TRBJ2-5 TRBV2 CASSATTGGETQYF TGTGCCAGCAGTGCAACAACAGGGGGCGAGACCCAGTACTTC
NA TRBD1 TRBJ1-5 TRBV7-2 CASSPPGTGVSQPQHF TGTGCCAGCAGCCCTCCTGGGACAGGGGTCAGTCAGCCCCAGCATTTT
NA TRBD2 TRBJ2-7 TRBV7-9 CASSLEGGRVYEQYF TGTGCCAGCAGCCTAGAGGGAGGGAGAGTCTACGAGCAGTACTTC
NA NA TRBJ2-7 TRBV18 CASSPIYSPEQYF TGTGCCAGCTCTCCTATTTATTCACCCGAGCAGTACTTC
few TRBD1 TRBJ1-2 TRBV4-2 CASSRAPGTESYGYTF TGTGCCAGCAGCCGTGCCCCTGGGACAGAAAGCTATGGCTACACCTTC
once TRBD2 TRBJ2-5 TRBV3-1/TRBV3-2 CASSPSRLALQGTQYF TGTGCCAGCAGCCCCTCCCGACTAGCCTTACAAGGGACCCAGTACTTC
NA NA TRBJ1-1 TRBV18 CASSPGGALVAAFF TGTGCCAGCTCACCCGGGGGGGCCTTAGTGGCGGCTTTCTTT
NA TRBD1 TRBJ2-5 TRBV5-5 CASSVGQFQETQYF TGTGCCAGCAGCGTGGGACAGTTCCAAGAGACCCAGTACTTC
NA NA TRBJ1-4 TRBV2 CASSEARQGGSQKLFF TGTGCCAGCAGTGAAGCGCGGCAGGGAGGAAGTCAAAAACTGTTTTTT
NA TRBD2 TRBJ2-7 TRBV6-6 CASRRTSGSYEQYF TGTGCCAGCAGGCGGACTAGCGGTTCCTACGAGCAGTACTTC
NA TRBD1 TRBJ1-2 TRBV4-2 CASSQFDRGDGYTF TGTGCCAGCAGCCAGTTCGACAGGGGAGATGGCTACACCTTC
NA TRBD1 TRBJ2-1 TRBV9 CASSRPGGPTTYNEQFF TGTGCCAGCAGCCGACCAGGGGGCCCCACGACATACAATGAGCAGTTCTTC
NA NA TRBJ2-7 TRBV11-2 CASSLQGYEQYF TGTGCCAGCAGCTTACAGGGCTACGAGCAGTACTTC
NA TRBD2 TRBJ2-1 TRBV7-9 CASSTRGLAGHEQFF TGTGCCAGCAGCACGCGTGGGCTAGCGGGGCATGAGCAGTTCTTC
NA NA TRBJ1-1 TRBV7-9 CASRPGDTEAFF TGTGCCAGCAGACCAGGGGACACTGAAGCTTTCTTT
NA NA TRBJ1-2 TRBV19 CASSINRQANYGYTF TGTGCCAGTAGTATTAACCGCCAAGCCAACTATGGCTACACCTTC
NA NA TRBJ1-1 TRBV7-9 CASSFGSTRNTEAFF TGTGCCAGCAGCTTCGGGTCTACACGGAACACTGAAGCTTTCTTT
NA TRBD1 TRBJ1-1 TRBV6-5 CASSYLTGAEAFF TGTGCCAGCAGTTACCTGACAGGGGCTGAAGCTTTCTTT
once NA TRBJ1-6 TRBV18 CASSRARNSPLHF TGTGCCAGCTCGCGGGCCCGAAATTCACCCCTCCACTTT
once NA TRBJ2-5 TRBV20-1 CSATPDQDQYF TGCAGTGCCACCCCCGACCAGGACCAGTACTTC
NA NA TRBJ2-5 TRBV5-4 CASSLVGGRETQYF TGTGCCAGCAGCTTGGTCGGGGGGCGGGAGACCCAGTACTTC
NA TRBD2 TRBJ2-1 TRBV7-2 CASSFLAGALLGNEQFF TGTGCCAGCAGCTTCCTAGCGGGGGCCCTTCTCGGGAATGAGCAGTTCTTC
NA NA TRBJ1-6 TRBV27 CASTPSAGIYNSPLHF TGTGCCAGCACCCCCTCGGCCGGGATCTATAATTCACCCCTCCACTTT
NA NA TRBJ1-2 TRBV18 CASSAGNYGYTF TGTGCCAGCTCAGCGGGTAACTATGGCTACACCTTC
NA NA TRBJ1-6 TRBV5-1 CASSPAEGMGSPLHF TGCGCCAGCAGCCCGGCGGAGGGAATGGGTTCACCCCTCCACTTT
NA TRBD1 TRBJ1-4 TRBV28 CASSLQTGINEKLFF TGTGCCAGCAGTCTCCAGACAGGGATTAATGAAAAACTGTTTTTT
NA TRBD1 TRBJ1-2 TRBV27 CASSADRVRFGYTF TGTGCCAGCAGCGCTGACAGGGTACGATTTGGCTACACCTTC
NA TRBD1 TRBJ1-5 TRBV15 CATSPGQGIGQPQHF TGTGCCACCAGCCCCGGACAGGGAATAGGTCAGCCCCAGCATTTT
many NA TRBJ1-1 TRBV29-1 CSVLGVNTEAFF TGCAGCGTTCTAGGGGTTAACACTGAAGCTTTCTTT
NA TRBD2 TRBJ2-3 TRBV4-2 CASLKGALAGGTDTQYF TGTGCCAGCCTGAAGGGGGCCCTAGCGGGGGGCACAGATACGCAGTATTTT
NA TRBD1 TRBJ2-7 TRBV5-4 CASRAGQGEQYF TGTGCCAGCAGAGCAGGACAGGGGGAGCAGTACTTC
NA NA TRBJ1-2 TRBV7-8 CASTQVGAEYNYGYTF TGTGCCAGCACCCAAGTAGGAGCAGAATATAACTATGGCTACACCTTC